This TCR beta chain was captured by sequencing in a study of blood T cell repertoires in COVID-19 (dated by TCRdb to the early 2020s). Background on the whole study: Samples covering the acute and convalescent phases of COVID-19 were provided by collaborators in the United States, Italy and Spain. The material from the prospective study consisted of cDNA or gDNA derived from T cells, B-cell-depleted T cells, or PBMCs. The dataset comprised deeply sampled blood TCRbeta repertoires from subjects exposed to, actively infected with, or recovered from COVID-19. The repertoires were released in a freely available public database intended as a resource for research on the immune response to SARS-CoV-2. The samples were drawn from two sources: the first 160 participants of the ongoing ImmuneRACE study, and 1,000 to 1,500 subjects contributed by 6 global collaborators. A de-identified subject ID, COVID-19 status, age in years and sex were almost always included in the sample metadata. Where available, HLA class I and class II types were obtained from metadata supplied by the sample provider rather than from assay-based typing.

The investigation overall reported the following: The amount of clinical and demographic metadata varied by source and participant and was provided uncurated.

TCRbeta CDR3 regions were amplified from genomic DNA by means of the immunoSEQ Assay, a bias-controlled multiplex PCR. Regarding the original processing steps: The number of nucleated cells in each sample was estimated from the amplification of reference gene primers within the assay. To quantify the absolute abundance of each unique TCRbeta CDR3 rearrangement, sequence reads were collapsed and filtered. For each sample, productive Simpson clonality was calculated as the square root of Simpson's diversity index over productive rearrangements. TCRdb took over this immuneACCESS table, retaining in-frame rearrangements with V and J assigned. Such tables are incomplete; in checked studies, under half of the missing clones stem from an unresolved V gene, and the remainder is unexplained. From that table come the V and J calls and clone size; the DNA was used to work out D and trimming. This sample has over 200,000 clones in its table, and around 84% of those were observed once. The ten largest clones take up 15% to 20% of the sample.

Whole blood was collected in K2EDTA tubes by collaborating institutions according to the institutions' own protocols. For TCRbeta analysis, collaborator samples were shipped as frozen whole blood, as isolated PBMCs, or as DNA extracted from either sample type. The germline V gene gives CDR1 as MNHEY and CDR2 as SVGAGI. V is pruned by 3 bases and J by 4 bases, leaving 5 bases of the junction without a gene match. There are 15 amino acids in the CDR3, from cysteine to phenylalanine inclusive. Just the 45-base CDR3 DNA is kept, in frame starting at base 1. A word on this clone: Its antigen remains unidentified. There are no base qualities to consult, and no much larger clone falls within one base.

Sequenced: peripheral blood. Recombination linked TRBV6-5 to TRBJ1-1, and 10 junctional nucleotides match TRBD1. The TCR originated in a woman of 80 years or more with active or convalescent COVID-19. This receptor carries the CDR3 CASSYRTGGGTEAFF. The DNA is TGTGCCAGCAGTTATCGGACAGGGGGAGGCACTGAAGCTTTCTTT.